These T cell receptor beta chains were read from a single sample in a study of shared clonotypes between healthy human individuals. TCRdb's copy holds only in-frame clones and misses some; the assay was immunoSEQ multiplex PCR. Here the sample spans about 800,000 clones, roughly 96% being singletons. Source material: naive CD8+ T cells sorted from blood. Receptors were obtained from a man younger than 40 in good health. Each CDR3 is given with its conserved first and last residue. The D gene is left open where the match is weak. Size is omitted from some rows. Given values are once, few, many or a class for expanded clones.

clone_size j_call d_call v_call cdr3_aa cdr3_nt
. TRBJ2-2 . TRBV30 CVWSVSRTGELFF TGTGTCTGGAGTGTAAGTAGGACCGGGGAGCTGTTTTTT
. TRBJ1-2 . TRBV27 CASSFGGASYGYTF TGTGCCAGCAGTTTTGGTGGGGCAAGCTATGGCTACACCTTC
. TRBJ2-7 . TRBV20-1 CSAWEDYEQYF TGCAGTGCCTGGGAAGACTACGAGCAGTACTTC
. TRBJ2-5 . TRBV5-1 CASSLEALGFEETQYF TGCGCCAGCAGCTTGGAGGCCTTGGGGTTTGAAGAGACCCAGTACTTC
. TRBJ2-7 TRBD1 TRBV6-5 CASSYAQGAYEQYF TGTGCCAGCAGTTATGCACAGGGGGCGTACGAGCAGTACTTC
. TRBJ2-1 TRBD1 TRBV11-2 CASSLVGLGGDEQFF TGTGCCAGCAGCTTAGTGGGGCTAGGGGGCGATGAGCAGTTCTTC
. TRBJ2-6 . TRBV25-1 CASWGAGRESGANVLTF TGTGCCAGTTGGGGGGCAGGGCGGGAATCTGGGGCCAACGTCCTGACTTTC
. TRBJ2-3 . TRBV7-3 CASSPVGGTDTQYF TGTGCCAGCAGCCCTGTTGGGGGGACAGATACGCAGTATTTT
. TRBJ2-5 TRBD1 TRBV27 CASRIQGSYRDRQETQYF TGTGCCAGCAGAATACAAGGATCCTATAGGGACAGGCAAGAGACCCAGTACTTC
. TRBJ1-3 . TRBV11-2 CASSYESSGNTIYF TGTGCCAGCAGCTACGAGAGCTCTGGAAACACCATATATTTT
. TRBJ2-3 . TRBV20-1 CSAPQRDTQYF TGCAGTGCTCCCCAGCGGGATACGCAGTATTTT
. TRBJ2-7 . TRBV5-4 CASSLLGSSYEQYF TGTGCCAGCAGCTTGCTGGGAAGCTCCTACGAGCAGTACTTC
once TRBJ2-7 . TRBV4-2 CASSQEPGMEQYF TGTGCCAGCAGCCAAGAGCCCGGGATGGAGCAGTACTTC
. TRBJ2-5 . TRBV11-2 CASSLVRTVQETQYF TGTGCCAGCAGCTTAGTTAGGACAGTACAAGAGACCCAGTACTTC
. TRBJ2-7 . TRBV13 CASSSPRRGEQYF TGTGCCAGCAGCTCCCCTCGTCGGGGCGAGCAGTACTTC
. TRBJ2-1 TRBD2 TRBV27 CASRGLAYSYNEQFF TGTGCCAGCAGGGGACTAGCCTACTCCTACAATGAGCAGTTCTTC
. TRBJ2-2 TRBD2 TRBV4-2 CASSQQGLAGPGELFF TGTGCCAGCAGCCAACAGGGACTAGCGGGTCCCGGGGAGCTGTTTTTT
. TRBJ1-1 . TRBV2 CASSEASGGRYGTEAFF TGTGCCAGCAGTGAAGCCTCCGGGGGCCGGTACGGAACTGAAGCTTTCTTT
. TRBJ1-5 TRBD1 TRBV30 CAWGGQGSNQPQHF TGTGCCTGGGGGGGACAGGGAAGCAATCAGCCCCAGCATTTT
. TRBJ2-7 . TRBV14 CASSLAKGPASYEQYF TGTGCCAGCAGCTTAGCCAAGGGGCCTGCCTCCTACGAGCAGTACTTC
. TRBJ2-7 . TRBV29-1 CSVVLNRVSGYEQYF TGCAGCGTTGTCCTAAACAGAGTCTCTGGGTACGAGCAGTACTTC
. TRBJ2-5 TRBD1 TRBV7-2 CASSFPDRGETETQYF TGTGCCAGCAGCTTTCCGGACAGGGGAGAGACAGAGACCCAGTACTTC
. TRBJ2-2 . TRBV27 CASRLSTGELFF TGTGCCAGCAGACTCTCCACCGGGGAGCTGTTTTTT
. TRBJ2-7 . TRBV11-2 CASSRVREPEQYF TGTGCCAGCTCCCGGGTCAGAGAGCCCGAGCAGTACTTC
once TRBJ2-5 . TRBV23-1 CASTPPRETQYF TGCGCCAGCACTCCTCCAAGAGAGACCCAGTACTTC
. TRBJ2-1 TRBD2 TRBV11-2 CASSSSGLAGANEQFF TGTGCCAGCAGCTCGAGTGGACTAGCGGGAGCTAATGAGCAGTTCTTC
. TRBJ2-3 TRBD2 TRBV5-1 CASSTRLAQSTTDTQYF TGCGCCAGCAGCACCCGACTAGCGCAGTCAACCACAGATACGCAGTATTTT
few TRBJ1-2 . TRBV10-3 CAIQGNYGYTF TGTGCCATCCAGGGGAACTATGGCTACACCTTC
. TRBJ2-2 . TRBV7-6 CASSLGRETGELFF TGTGCCAGCAGCTTAGGCAGAGAAACCGGGGAGCTGTTTTTT
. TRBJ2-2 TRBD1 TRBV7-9 CASSSIQWTGANTGELFF TGTGCCAGCAGCTCAATTCAATGGACAGGCGCGAACACCGGGGAGCTGTTTTTT
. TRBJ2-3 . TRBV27 CASYPLGADTQYF TGTGCCAGCTACCCTCTCGGCGCAGATACGCAGTATTTT
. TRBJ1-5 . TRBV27 CASSLGGMGVQPQHF TGTGCCAGCAGTTTAGGGGGGATGGGTGTTCAGCCCCAGCATTTT
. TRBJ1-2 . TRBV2 CASSHGQLIGYTF TGTGCCAGCAGTCATGGACAGCTAATTGGCTACACCTTC
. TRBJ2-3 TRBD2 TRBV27 CASSLLLAGGPGDTQYF TGTGCCAGCAGTCTACTACTAGCGGGAGGGCCCGGAGATACGCAGTATTTT
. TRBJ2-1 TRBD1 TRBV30 CAWSLNRGYNEQFF TGTGCCTGGAGTTTGAACAGGGGATACAATGAGCAGTTCTTC
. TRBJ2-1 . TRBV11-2 CASIGIYTSLYNEQFF TGTGCCAGCATCGGGATCTATACGTCCCTTTACAATGAGCAGTTCTTC
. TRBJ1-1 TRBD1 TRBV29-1 CSVGDRDRDGWRGAFF TGCAGCGTTGGGGACCGGGACAGGGATGGGTGGAGAGGAGCTTTCTTT
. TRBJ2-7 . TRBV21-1 CASSKDPGQTYEQYF TGTGCCAGCAGCAAGGATCCGGGACAGACCTACGAGCAGTACTTC
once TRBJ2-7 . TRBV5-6 CASSFSLKSYEQYF TGTGCCAGCAGCTTTTCGTTAAAGTCCTACGAGCAGTACTTC
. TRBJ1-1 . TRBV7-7 CVLRRLNTEAFF TGTGTGTTAAGGCGACTGAACACTGAAGCTTTCTTT
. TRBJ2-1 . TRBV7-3 CASSPRAGSSYNEQFF TGTGCCAGCAGCCCCCGGGCGGGGAGCTCCTACAATGAGCAGTTCTTC
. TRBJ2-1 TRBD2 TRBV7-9 CASSPGTSGTNNEQFF TGTGCCAGCAGCCCTGGGACTAGCGGGACAAACAATGAGCAGTTCTTC
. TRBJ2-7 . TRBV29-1 CSVEQGRYEQYF TGCAGCGTTGAACAGGGGAGATACGAGCAGTACTTC
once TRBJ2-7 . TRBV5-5 CASSLEATYEQYF TGTGCCAGCAGCTTGGAGGCGACCTACGAGCAGTACTTC
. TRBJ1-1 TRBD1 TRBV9 CASSGGTANTEAFF TGTGCCAGCAGCGGGGGGACAGCGAACACTGAAGCTTTCTTT
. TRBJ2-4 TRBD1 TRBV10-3 CAISDVGTGNIQYF TGTGCCATCAGTGATGTGGGGACAGGGAACATTCAGTACTTC
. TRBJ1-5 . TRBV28 CASSSLQGNQPQHF TGTGCCAGCAGTTCCTTACAGGGAAATCAGCCCCAGCATTTT
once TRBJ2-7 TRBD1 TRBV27 CASSNRGLTRYEQYF TGTGCCAGCAGCAACAGGGGTCTCACGAGGTACGAGCAGTACTTC
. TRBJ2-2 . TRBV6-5 CASRSRHSGELFF TGTGCCAGCAGGTCCAGACACTCCGGGGAGCTGTTTTTT
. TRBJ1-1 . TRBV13 CASSLLGGQTTEAFF TGTGCCAGCAGCTTATTAGGGGGTCAGACCACTGAAGCTTTCTTT
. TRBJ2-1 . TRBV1 CTSSLSGELTSGSWNEQFF TGCACCAGCAGCTTAAGTGGGGAGCTAACTAGCGGGAGTTGGAATGAGCAGTTCTTC